What follows are 25 T cell receptor beta chains derived from one specimen sequenced in a study of T cells after yellow fever vaccination. One entry per CDR3 protein, called by TCRdb with MiXCR from the 5' RACE reads. The table includes around 250,000 distinct CDR3 sequences, about 5.2% detected once. Here the sequenced sample was CD4+ T cells sorted from PBMCs, taken on the day of the yellow fever booster vaccination. These receptor sequences come from a man between 18 and 35 years old who received the YFV17D yellow fever vaccine.

This clonotype has more than one count but fewer than ten. V usage is TRBV6-4 and J usage is TRBJ1-5, with D tentatively TRBD1 (5 bases). The CDR3 contains 16 residues. The ends were cut back, 1 base at V and 0 bases at J, with 10 bases in the middle. Germline V gene sequence: CDR1 MRHNA, CDR2 SNTAGT. CDR3 nucleotides: TGTGCCAGCAGTGACTGGACATACGATAGCAATCAGCCCCAGCATTTT. Protein sequence: CASSDWTYDSNQPQHF.

This clonotype was found a few times. The gene calls are TRBV29-1 and TRBJ1-5; D possibly corresponds to TRBD1 (6 bases). The CDR3 totals 13 residues. V dropped 7 bases and J dropped 5 bases, with 15 bases sitting between them. CDR1 is SQVTM and CDR2 is ANQGSEA in the germline V gene. CDR3: CSARTAWDQPQHF. The CDR3 nucleotides read TGCAGCGCCCGGACAGCCTGGGATCAGCCCCAGCATTTT.

In this sample, this clonotype turned up many times. The V gene is TRBV20-1, the J gene TRBJ1-3, with TRBD1 matching over 9 bases. J lost 0 bases, V lost 5 bases, and 5 bases had no gene match. This CDR3 is built from 15 residues. Germline V gives CDR1 DFQATT, CDR2 SNEGSKA (reference sequence). The CDR3 region is CSARGQGISGNTIYF. The DNA of the CDR3 is TGCAGTGCTCGTGGACAGGGGATCTCTGGAAACACCATATATTTT.

J is TRBJ2-2 and V is TRBV7-6; D is undetermined. The V and J ends lost 1 base and 6 bases respectively, with 9 bases between them. Germline loops: CDR1 SGHVS, CDR2 FNYEAQ. This CDR3 contains 14 residues. CDR3 DNA sequence: TGTGCCAGCAGCTTAGGCGGTCTACCCGGGGAGCTGTTTTTT. Translation: CASSLGGLPGELFF.

CDR3 loop: CASSLATSGHEQFF. The CDR3 DNA reads as TGTGCCAGCAGCTTAGCGACTAGCGGGCATGAGCAGTTCTTC. The rearrangement uses TRBV7-9 and TRBJ2-1; 10 nucleotides line up with TRBD2. CDR1 is SEHNR and CDR2 is FQNEAQ in the germline V gene (reference sequence). The CDR3 loop spans 14 amino acids. V trimming: 0 bases; J trimming: 8 bases; junction bases outside the gene matches: 1.

This clonotype was counted at least ten times. The chain employs TRBV4-2 and TRBJ2-3; 11 bases are a match to TRBD1. The CDR3 runs to 16 residues. With V trimmed by 3 bases and J by 8 bases, 10 bases remained unmatched. CDR1 and CDR2 (germline): LGHNA, YNFKEQ. CDR3 sequence: CASSQDGTGGYGTQYF. The CDR3 DNA reads TGTGCCAGCAGCCAGGACGGGACAGGGGGGTACGGTACGCAGTATTTT.

This clonotype was found many times. V gene TRBV28 combines with J gene TRBJ2-1; no clear D gene. Per germline, CDR1 MDHEN and CDR2 SYDVKM. Deletions cut 2 bases from V and 7 bases from J, with 3 bases between. This CDR3 region has 11 residues. The CDR3, as DNA: TGTGCCAGCAGTTTAACGAATGAGCAGTTCTTC. Translating gives CASSLTNEQFF.

This clonotype has only a few counts. The genes are TRBV20-1 and TRBJ2-2; TRBD2 aligns across 7 bases. V lost 3 bases, J lost 5 bases, and 3 bases stayed unmatched. Looked up from germline, CDR1 is DFQATT and CDR2 is SNEGSKA (reference sequence). The CDR3 spans 13 residues. CDR3 DNA: TGCAGTGCTAGTTACGGGGGGACCGGGGAGCTGTTTTTT. Its translation: CSASYGGTGELFF.

This chain uses TRBV4-2 with TRBJ1-5; D is undetermined. Germline V CDR1 and CDR2: LGHNA, YNFKEQ. Trimming stripped 0 bases from V and 4 bases from J, with 10 bases between. This CDR3 is 15 amino acids long. The CDR3 DNA follows: TGTGCCAGCAGCCAAGATCTGGACGCAAATCAGCCCCAGCATTTT. Translation gives CASSQDLDANQPQHF.

The V and J genes are TRBV20-1 and TRBJ2-5, with D perhaps being TRBD1 or TRBD2 (6 bases each). This CDR3 is built from 14 residues. Germline assignment: CDR1 DFQATT and CDR2 SNEGSKA (reference sequence). V lost 6 bases and J lost 9, with 23 bases in between. This chain's CDR3 is CSATSRGPGGAQYF. CDR3 bases: TGCAGTGCCACTTCCCGGGGGCCGGGTGGAGCCCAGTACTTC.

V usage is TRBV10-3 and J usage is TRBJ1-2; possible D gene TRBD1, 6 bases. This CDR3 spans 16 amino acids. Germline V gene sequence: CDR1 ENHRY, CDR2 SYGVKD. V was pared by 7 bases and J by 1 base, with 19 bases between. DNA of the CDR3: TGTGCCATCATTTGGCCGAGGGGGGCGAGTAACTATGGCTACACCTTC. The encoded protein is CAIIWPRGASNYGYTF.

This clonotype appeared a few times. This rearrangement joins TRBV5-1 to TRBJ2-7, with D perhaps TRBD1 (6 bases). The V gene's germline CDR1 is SGHRS and CDR2 YFSETQ. Trimming took 4 bases from V and 2 from J, leaving 13 bases between them. This CDR3 has 14 residues. Written as DNA, the CDR3 is TGCGCCAGCAGCAGGGGGACGGTTACCTACGAGCAGTACTTC. This encodes CASSRGTVTYEQYF.

Ten or more counts support this clonotype. The chain couples TRBV5-6 to TRBJ1-1, with TRBD1 matching over 10 bases. Germline V gives CDR1 SGHDT, CDR2 YYEEEE. Trimming removed 4 bases from V and 1 base from J; junction bases left unmatched: 1. This CDR3 has 14 residues. The DNA for the CDR3 is TGTGCCAGCAGCCGGGACAGGGGGAACACTGAAGCTTTCTTT. Translation: CASSRDRGNTEAFF.

The CDR3 reads CASSSVSYNEQFF. The DNA of the CDR3 is TGTGCCAGCAGTTCGGTCTCCTACAATGAGCAGTTCTTC. The chain employs TRBV6-2 or TRBV6-3 and TRBJ2-1; D uncertain. Trimming removed 4 bases at V and 0 bases at J, with 4 bases between. CDR3 size: 13 residues. Germline V CDR1 and CDR2: MNHEY, SVGEGT.

This chain connects TRBV9 to TRBJ2-7; TRBD1 might be the D (5 bases). Trimming removed 0 bases at V and 2 bases at J, with 12 bases between. Germline lookup yields CDR1 SGDLS and CDR2 YYNGEE. This CDR3 has 15 residues. This CDR3 reads CASSVEGSSTYEQYF. CDR3 sequence (DNA): TGTGCCAGCAGCGTAGAGGGGTCTTCTACCTACGAGCAGTACTTC.

This clonotype has at least ten counts. The chain uses TRBV7-9 and TRBJ2-7; D not certain. Between the trimmed V and J ends, which lost 5 bases and 4 bases, there was a span of 9 bases. Germline assignment: CDR1 SEHNR and CDR2 FQNEAQ (reference sequence). The CDR3 length is 12 residues. The chain's CDR3 is CASSISVYEQYF. Here the CDR3 DNA reads TGTGCCAGCAGCATTTCTGTTTACGAGCAGTACTTC.

This clonotype was counted a few times. This CDR3 is CASSDIVVPDTQYF. The CDR3 DNA follows: TGTGCCAGCTCGGATATAGTGGTACCAGATACGCAGTATTTT. The chain carries TRBV18 and TRBJ2-3; D remains ambiguous. From germline, CDR1 is KGHSH and CDR2 LQKENI. The CDR3 runs 14 residues. V was trimmed by 6 bases and J by 4 bases, leaving 14 bases between them.

This clonotype was detected a few times. The chain carries TRBV5-1 and TRBJ2-5; 10 nucleotides align to TRBD2. The germline V gene encodes CDR1 SGHRS and CDR2 YFSETQ. CDR3 length: 15 amino acids. Unmatched junction bases numbered 5, after V lost 1 base and J lost 5 bases. The CDR3 nucleotides are TGCGCCAGCAGCTTGCAGCCGACTAGCGGGGAGACCCAGTACTTC. Translating it yields CASSLQPTSGETQYF.

This clonotype was recorded at least ten times. This chain uses TRBV4-2 with TRBJ1-2; maybe TRBD1 (6 bases). The CDR3 has 15 amino acids. The V end lost 0 bases, the J end lost 4 bases, and 12 bases lay between the germline ends. The germline V gene has CDR1 LGHNA and CDR2 YNFKEQ. The chain's CDR3 is CASSQDFAGVYGYTF. The CDR3 DNA reads as TGTGCCAGCAGCCAAGATTTTGCAGGGGTCTATGGCTACACCTTC.

The genes are TRBV5-5 and TRBJ1-2; 8 bases agree with TRBD1. The CDR3 contains 13 residues. J lost 8 bases, V lost 4 bases, and 7 bases had no gene match. CDR1 is SGHKS, CDR2 YYEKEE, per germline (reference sequence). CDR3 bases: TGTGCCAGCAGCGCTTCGACAGGGGCGGGCTACACCTTC. This encodes CASSASTGAGYTF.

This clonotype was recorded a few times. This rearrangement joins TRBV5-6 to TRBJ1-5; D is unclear. From germline, CDR1 is SGHDT and CDR2 YYEEEE. The ends were cut back, 2 bases at V and 6 bases at J, with 12 bases in the middle. This CDR3 contains 14 residues. CDR3 amino acids: CASSLGSHTQPQHF. CDR3 DNA sequence: TGTGCCAGCAGCTTAGGTAGTCATACTCAGCCCCAGCATTTT.

This clonotype was picked up a small number of times. The rearrangement joins TRBV7-6 to TRBJ2-7; D possibly corresponds to TRBD1 (5 bases). Germline CDR1 SGHVS, CDR2 FNYEAQ. V lost 4 bases and J lost 5, with 15 bases in between. The CDR3 totals 14 residues. This CDR3 reads CASSSPTGMHEQYF. The CDR3 coding sequence is TGTGCCAGCAGCTCACCTACAGGAATGCACGAGCAGTACTTC.

This clonotype was picked up many times. This rearrangement joins TRBV12-3 or TRBV12-4 to TRBJ2-7; the match to TRBD1 covers 8 bases. Germline trimming cut 5 bases from V and 2 bases from J; bases unmatched to any gene: 5. This CDR3 comprises 14 residues. In DNA form, the CDR3 reads TGTGCCAGCAGTCCTCGACAGGGGCCCTACGAGCAGTACTTC. Encoded protein: CASSPRQGPYEQYF.

This clonotype was counted a few times. The V and J genes are TRBV18 and TRBJ1-2; no clear D gene. The germline gives CDR1 KGHSH, CDR2 LQKENI. V was clipped by 0 bases and J by 1 base, with 9 bases between them. There are 15 residues in the CDR3. In DNA form, the CDR3 reads TGTGCCAGCTCACCACCGAACAGAAGTAACTATGGCTACACCTTC. As protein: CASSPPNRSNYGYTF.

The V call is TRBV24-1, the J call TRBJ1-1; the D is unclear. Per the germline V gene, CDR1 is KGHDR and CDR2 is SFDVKD. V lost 9 bases and J 8 bases, leaving 21 bases between the germline ends. The CDR3 is 14 residues long. The CDR3 is CATELASGVTEAFF. In nucleotides, the CDR3 is TGTGCCACCGAATTGGCCTCCGGGGTTACCGAAGCTTTCTTT.